This T cell receptor (beta chain) was retrieved from a study of cytomegalovirus exposure and HLA in healthy donors. This PCR relied on a set of 60 Vbeta primers and 13 Jbeta primers. The protocol was immunoSEQ multiplex PCR, while the TCRdb copy is restricted to in-frame clones and leaves out a portion. This sample has some 85,000 clones, with about 78% found just once. The source is a young man in good health and CMV-seropositive. The sequenced sample was PBMCs.

This chain's CDR3 is CASSQDRVGTDTQYF. In DNA form, the CDR3 reads TGTGCCAGCAGCCAAGACAGGGTGGGGACAGATACGCAGTATTTT. The chain is built from TRBV2 and TRBJ2-3; 7 bases match TRBD1. V was clipped by 6 bases and J by 3 bases; unmatched bases: 9. Germline V gene sequence: CDR1 SNHLY, CDR2 FYNNEI. The length of the CDR3 is 15 residues.